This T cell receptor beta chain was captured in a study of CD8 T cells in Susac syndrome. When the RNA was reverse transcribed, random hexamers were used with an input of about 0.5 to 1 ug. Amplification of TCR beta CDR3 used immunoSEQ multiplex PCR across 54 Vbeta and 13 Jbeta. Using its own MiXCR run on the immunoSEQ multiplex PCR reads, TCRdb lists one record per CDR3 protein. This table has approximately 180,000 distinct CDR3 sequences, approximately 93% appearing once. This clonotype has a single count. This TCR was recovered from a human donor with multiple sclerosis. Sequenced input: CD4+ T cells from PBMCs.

CDR3 protein: CASSEAPGLGGKNIQYF. The CDR3 nucleotides are TGTGCCAGCAGTGAAGCCCCGGGATTGGGCGGCAAAAACATTCAGTACTTC. The chain uses TRBV6-1 and TRBJ2-4, with D perhaps TRBD2 (5 bases). Per the germline V gene, CDR1 is MNHNS and CDR2 is SASEGT. The CDR3 is 17 amino acids. Trimming pared 0 bases from V and 3 bases from J, leaving 15 bases between.